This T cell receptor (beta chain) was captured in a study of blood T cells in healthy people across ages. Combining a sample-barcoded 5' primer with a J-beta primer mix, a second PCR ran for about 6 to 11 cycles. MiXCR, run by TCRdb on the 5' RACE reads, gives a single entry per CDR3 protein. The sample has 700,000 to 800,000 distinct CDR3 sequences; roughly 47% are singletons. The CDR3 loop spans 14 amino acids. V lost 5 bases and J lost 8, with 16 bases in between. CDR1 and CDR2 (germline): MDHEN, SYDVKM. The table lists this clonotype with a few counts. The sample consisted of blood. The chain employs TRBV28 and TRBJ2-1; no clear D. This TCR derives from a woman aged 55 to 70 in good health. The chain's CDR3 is CASSERKRNHEQFF. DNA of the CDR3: TGTGCCAGCAGTGAGAGGAAGAGAAATCATGAGCAGTTCTTC.